Listed below are T cell receptor beta chains from one sample, sequenced in a study of blood T cell repertoires in COVID-19. TCRdb's copy holds only in-frame clones and misses some; the assay was immunoSEQ multiplex PCR. The profile shows about 130,000 clones, 70% to 85% of them singletons. The sequenced material came from peripheral blood. These receptors were obtained from a man aged 55 to 70 who had recovered from COVID-19. Each CDR3 is given with its conserved first and last residue. Each record gives: CDR3 DNA, CDR3 protein, J gene, CDR3 length, clone size, V gene, D gene. D genes are given only for firm matches. The size field is filled for only some rows; it gives once, few, many or a size class.

CDR3 DNA: TGCGCCAGCAGCTTGGTCGGAGACAGGGTGAACGAGCAGTACTTC; CDR3 protein: CASSLVGDRVNEQYF; J gene: TRBJ2-7; CDR3 length: 15; clone size: -; V gene: TRBV5-1; D gene: TRBD1
CDR3 DNA: TGTGCCAGCAGCCCTCGAACCGAGGACAGGAACAACTACGAGCAGTACTTC; CDR3 protein: CASSPRTEDRNNYEQYF; J gene: TRBJ2-7; CDR3 length: 17; clone size: -; V gene: TRBV9; D gene: TRBD1
CDR3 DNA: TGTGCCTGGCTTACTCCACAGCCCCAGGGAACTGAAGCTTTCTTT; CDR3 protein: CAWLTPQPQGTEAFF; J gene: TRBJ1-1; CDR3 length: 15; clone size: -; V gene: TRBV30; D gene: -
CDR3 DNA: TGCGCCAGCAGCCCCCGGGACAGGAACACCGGGGAGCTGTTTTTT; CDR3 protein: CASSPRDRNTGELFF; J gene: TRBJ2-2; CDR3 length: 15; clone size: -; V gene: TRBV4-1; D gene: TRBD1
CDR3 DNA: TGTGCCAGCAGCTTAGAGGCGGGAGGGAACTACGAGCAGTACTTC; CDR3 protein: CASSLEAGGNYEQYF; J gene: TRBJ2-7; CDR3 length: 15; clone size: -; V gene: TRBV7-6; D gene: TRBD2
CDR3 DNA: TGTGCCAGCAGCTCCAGGACTAGCGGGGGAACCACACAAGAGACCCAGTACTTC; CDR3 protein: CASSSRTSGGTTQETQYF; J gene: TRBJ2-5; CDR3 length: 18; clone size: -; V gene: TRBV5-5; D gene: TRBD2
CDR3 DNA: TGTGCCAGCGGGTCCGGACTTAACACCGGGGAGCTGTTTTTT; CDR3 protein: CASGSGLNTGELFF; J gene: TRBJ2-2; CDR3 length: 14; clone size: -; V gene: TRBV28; D gene: -
CDR3 DNA: TGCAGTGCTAGTACTCATCCGGGGGGGGCAGATACGCAGTATTTT; CDR3 protein: CSASTHPGGADTQYF; J gene: TRBJ2-3; CDR3 length: 15; clone size: few; V gene: TRBV20-1; D gene: TRBD2
CDR3 DNA: TGTGCCAGTAAGAGACAGGGGGCTGTTCAGCCCCAGCATTTT; CDR3 protein: CASKRQGAVQPQHF; J gene: TRBJ1-5; CDR3 length: 14; clone size: -; V gene: TRBV19; D gene: TRBD1
CDR3 DNA: TGTGCCAGTAGTGACCAAGGGGACACTGAAGCTTTCTTT; CDR3 protein: CASSDQGDTEAFF; J gene: TRBJ1-1; CDR3 length: 13; clone size: -; V gene: TRBV19; D gene: -
CDR3 DNA: TGCGCCAGCAGCCAAGAAGGTAGCGGGGGCGAAACAGAGCAGTTCTTC; CDR3 protein: CASSQEGSGGETEQFF; J gene: TRBJ2-1; CDR3 length: 16; clone size: few; V gene: TRBV4-3; D gene: TRBD2
CDR3 DNA: TGTGCCAGCAGTCCCCCGGTCCAGGGGGAAAAACTGTTTTTT; CDR3 protein: CASSPPVQGEKLFF; J gene: TRBJ1-4; CDR3 length: 14; clone size: -; V gene: TRBV6-6; D gene: -
CDR3 DNA: TGTGCCAGCAGCTCTGACAGGGGGCTCTACGAGCAGTACTTC; CDR3 protein: CASSSDRGLYEQYF; J gene: TRBJ2-7; CDR3 length: 14; clone size: -; V gene: TRBV7-2; D gene: TRBD1
CDR3 DNA: TGTGCCAGCGGGCCAGGGGGCGATCAGCCCCAGCATTTT; CDR3 protein: CASGPGGDQPQHF; J gene: TRBJ1-5; CDR3 length: 13; clone size: -; V gene: TRBV9; D gene: TRBD1
CDR3 DNA: TGCGCCAGCAGTGTGGCGGGGGGGCAAGATACGCAGTATTTT; CDR3 protein: CASSVAGGQDTQYF; J gene: TRBJ2-3; CDR3 length: 14; clone size: -; V gene: TRBV10-2; D gene: TRBD2
CDR3 DNA: TGTGCCAGCGAGGTACGCATGAACACTGAAGCTTTCTTT; CDR3 protein: CASEVRMNTEAFF; J gene: TRBJ1-1; CDR3 length: 13; clone size: -; V gene: TRBV7-9; D gene: -
CDR3 DNA: TGTGCCAGCAGCGTGGGCGTTTTTGACGAGCAGTACTTC; CDR3 protein: CASSVGVFDEQYF; J gene: TRBJ2-7; CDR3 length: 13; clone size: -; V gene: TRBV9; D gene: -
CDR3 DNA: TGCGCCAGCAGCCTAGACAGGGCTTGGGACAATGAGCAGTTCTTC; CDR3 protein: CASSLDRAWDNEQFF; J gene: TRBJ2-1; CDR3 length: 15; clone size: few; V gene: TRBV4-1; D gene: TRBD1
CDR3 DNA: TGTGCCACCAGTGATTTTTCCCAGGAGACCCAGTACTTC; CDR3 protein: CATSDFSQETQYF; J gene: TRBJ2-5; CDR3 length: 13; clone size: -; V gene: TRBV24-1; D gene: -
CDR3 DNA: TGTGCCAGCAGGCAGGGGGATCATGGCTACACCTTC; CDR3 protein: CASRQGDHGYTF; J gene: TRBJ1-2; CDR3 length: 12; clone size: -; V gene: TRBV6-5; D gene: TRBD1
CDR3 DNA: TGCGCCAGCAGCCGCGGGGGGACAACTAATGAAAAACTGTTTTTT; CDR3 protein: CASSRGGTTNEKLFF; J gene: TRBJ1-4; CDR3 length: 15; clone size: -; V gene: TRBV4-3; D gene: -
CDR3 DNA: TGCGCCAGCAGCTTGGAGTCAGGAAACTCTGGAAACACCATATATTTT; CDR3 protein: CASSLESGNSGNTIYF; J gene: TRBJ1-3; CDR3 length: 16; clone size: -; V gene: TRBV5-1; D gene: -
CDR3 DNA: TGCGCCAGCAGCCAAGCCCCTAGGGGGCGCCTACAGGGAACCTATTCACCCCTCCACTTT; CDR3 protein: CASSQAPRGRLQGTYSPLHF; J gene: TRBJ1-6; CDR3 length: 20; clone size: -; V gene: TRBV4-3; D gene: TRBD1
CDR3 DNA: TGTGCCAGCAGCCCTATTGGAGCGGCGGGAGGACCCTACGAGCAGTACTTC; CDR3 protein: CASSPIGAAGGPYEQYF; J gene: TRBJ2-7; CDR3 length: 17; clone size: -; V gene: TRBV7-6; D gene: TRBD2
CDR3 DNA: TGCGCCAGCAGCCAAGCGGGCAGGGAAAGGGGGGAGACCCAGTACTTC; CDR3 protein: CASSQAGRERGETQYF; J gene: TRBJ2-5; CDR3 length: 16; clone size: many; V gene: TRBV4-1; D gene: -
CDR3 DNA: TGCGCCAGCAGCCAAGGGGTCAGGCCTAACTATGGCTACACCTTC; CDR3 protein: CASSQGVRPNYGYTF; J gene: TRBJ1-2; CDR3 length: 15; clone size: -; V gene: TRBV4-3; D gene: -
CDR3 DNA: TGCGCCAGCAGCCCGAGACTAGCGGGGGGAGGGGATACGCAGTATTTT; CDR3 protein: CASSPRLAGGGDTQYF; J gene: TRBJ2-3; CDR3 length: 16; clone size: -; V gene: TRBV5-1; D gene: TRBD2
CDR3 DNA: TGTGCCAGCAGCGCTACAGGGGATTGGACAGATACGCAGTATTTT; CDR3 protein: CASSATGDWTDTQYF; J gene: TRBJ2-3; CDR3 length: 15; clone size: -; V gene: TRBV9; D gene: TRBD1
CDR3 DNA: TGTGCCAGCAGCCCAGAAGGAGGCTCTGGAAACACCATATATTTT; CDR3 protein: CASSPEGGSGNTIYF; J gene: TRBJ1-3; CDR3 length: 15; clone size: many; V gene: TRBV7-2; D gene: -
CDR3 DNA: TGTGCCAGCAGTCGACAGGGGGCTTGGGAAAAACTGTTTTTT; CDR3 protein: CASSRQGAWEKLFF; J gene: TRBJ1-4; CDR3 length: 14; clone size: once; V gene: TRBV28; D gene: TRBD1
CDR3 DNA: TGTGCCAGCAGTTACGGGCAGGGAGGTACGCCTGAAGCTTTCTTT; CDR3 protein: CASSYGQGGTPEAFF; J gene: TRBJ1-1; CDR3 length: 15; clone size: -; V gene: TRBV6-5; D gene: -
CDR3 DNA: TGTGCCAGCAGCCAGGGACAGCTGAACACTGAAGCTTTCTTT; CDR3 protein: CASSQGQLNTEAFF; J gene: TRBJ1-1; CDR3 length: 14; clone size: -; V gene: TRBV28; D gene: TRBD1
CDR3 DNA: TGTGCCAGCAGCTCACCAGACAGGGGGCGCGGCTATGGCTACACCTTC; CDR3 protein: CASSSPDRGRGYGYTF; J gene: TRBJ1-2; CDR3 length: 16; clone size: few; V gene: TRBV11-2; D gene: TRBD1
CDR3 DNA: TGTGCCAGCAGCCAGGAGACAGCGAACACTGAAGCTTTCTTT; CDR3 protein: CASSQETANTEAFF; J gene: TRBJ1-1; CDR3 length: 14; clone size: -; V gene: TRBV7-9; D gene: -
CDR3 DNA: TGTGCCAGCAGTTCCAGGACGGGGGGGAACACTGAAGCTTTCTTT; CDR3 protein: CASSSRTGGNTEAFF; J gene: TRBJ1-1; CDR3 length: 15; clone size: -; V gene: TRBV6-5; D gene: -
CDR3 DNA: TGCGCCAGCAGCTTCTCTAGCGGGGGCTACAATGAGCAGTTCTTC; CDR3 protein: CASSFSSGGYNEQFF; J gene: TRBJ2-1; CDR3 length: 15; clone size: -; V gene: TRBV5-1; D gene: TRBD2
CDR3 DNA: TGTGCCAGTAGTATTGATGGCTCAAATGGCTACACCTTC; CDR3 protein: CASSIDGSNGYTF; J gene: TRBJ1-2; CDR3 length: 13; clone size: -; V gene: TRBV19; D gene: -
CDR3 DNA: TGTGCCAGCAGCTTAATCAGTAACACCGGGGAGCTGTTTTTT; CDR3 protein: CASSLISNTGELFF; J gene: TRBJ2-2; CDR3 length: 14; clone size: -; V gene: TRBV7-3; D gene: -
CDR3 DNA: TGTGCCAGCAGCTTAAATGGCGGGGGCCGCACAGATACGCAGTATTTT; CDR3 protein: CASSLNGGGRTDTQYF; J gene: TRBJ2-3; CDR3 length: 16; clone size: -; V gene: TRBV7-2; D gene: -
CDR3 DNA: TGCGCCAGCAGCCAAGAGGGCGGGAGTAGTAGCTTTCAAGAGACCCAGTACTTC; CDR3 protein: CASSQEGGSSSFQETQYF; J gene: TRBJ2-5; CDR3 length: 18; clone size: -; V gene: TRBV4-1; D gene: TRBD2
CDR3 DNA: TGTGCCAGCAGCGTAGGTGCAGGGGGGAGCTCTGGAAACACCATATATTTT; CDR3 protein: CASSVGAGGSSGNTIYF; J gene: TRBJ1-3; CDR3 length: 17; clone size: -; V gene: TRBV9; D gene: TRBD1
CDR3 DNA: TGTGCCAGCAGCCCGCTCTTAGCGGGGGGAAGGAATGAGCAGTTCTTC; CDR3 protein: CASSPLLAGGRNEQFF; J gene: TRBJ2-1; CDR3 length: 16; clone size: -; V gene: TRBV7-3; D gene: TRBD2
CDR3 DNA: TGTGCCAGCAGCCCCGGACATTTTCAGTATGGCTACACCTTC; CDR3 protein: CASSPGHFQYGYTF; J gene: TRBJ1-2; CDR3 length: 14; clone size: -; V gene: TRBV3-1/TRBV3-2; D gene: -
CDR3 DNA: TGTGCCAGCAGTTCACCCCCTGGACAGGCCTCCTACGAGCAGTACTTC; CDR3 protein: CASSSPPGQASYEQYF; J gene: TRBJ2-7; CDR3 length: 16; clone size: -; V gene: TRBV27; D gene: TRBD1
CDR3 DNA: TGTGCCAGTAGTCCCGGACTAGCGGGAGACAAGCTGTTTTTT; CDR3 protein: CASSPGLAGDKLFF; J gene: TRBJ2-2; CDR3 length: 14; clone size: -; V gene: TRBV19; D gene: TRBD2
CDR3 DNA: TGTGCCAGCCAGACAGGGGCCGACAATCAGCCCCAGCATTTT; CDR3 protein: CASQTGADNQPQHF; J gene: TRBJ1-5; CDR3 length: 14; clone size: -; V gene: TRBV2; D gene: TRBD1
CDR3 DNA: TGTGCCAGCAGCTTAACAGGCGGGGACACTGAAGCTTTCTTT; CDR3 protein: CASSLTGGDTEAFF; J gene: TRBJ1-1; CDR3 length: 14; clone size: -; V gene: TRBV7-3; D gene: -
CDR3 DNA: TGTGCCAGCAGCAAAGGGGACAGGGACTATCCTATGCCTATCGGTTGTCGGCCCCAGCATTTT; CDR3 protein: CASSKGDRDYPMPIGCRPQHF; J gene: TRBJ1-5; CDR3 length: 21; clone size: -; V gene: TRBV21-1; D gene: -
CDR3 DNA: TGTGCCAGCAGTCCCTCCCCTAGCGGCCCCTACGAGCAGTACTTC; CDR3 protein: CASSPSPSGPYEQYF; J gene: TRBJ2-7; CDR3 length: 15; clone size: -; V gene: TRBV6-5; D gene: TRBD2
CDR3 DNA: TGTGCCAGCAGCGTAGACTCAGCGGAAAGCTCCTACAATGAGCAGTTCTTC; CDR3 protein: CASSVDSAESSYNEQFF; J gene: TRBJ2-1; CDR3 length: 17; clone size: -; V gene: TRBV9; D gene: -
CDR3 DNA: TGCGCCAGCAGCGTATACAATGAGCAGTTCTTC; CDR3 protein: CASSVYNEQFF; J gene: TRBJ2-1; CDR3 length: 11; clone size: -; V gene: TRBV5-1; D gene: -
CDR3 DNA: TGTGCCACCGCGGGCCTAGAATTAAATGAGCAGTTCTTC; CDR3 protein: CATAGLELNEQFF; J gene: TRBJ2-1; CDR3 length: 13; clone size: -; V gene: TRBV24-1; D gene: -
CDR3 DNA: TGCGCCAGCCGACAAGGAGAGGGGGCGGAGGGTGGCTACACCTTC; CDR3 protein: CASRQGEGAEGGYTF; J gene: TRBJ1-2; CDR3 length: 15; clone size: -; V gene: TRBV5-1; D gene: TRBD1
CDR3 DNA: TGCGCCAGCAGCTTTTGGCCAGGAAACTATGGCTACACCTTC; CDR3 protein: CASSFWPGNYGYTF; J gene: TRBJ1-2; CDR3 length: 14; clone size: few; V gene: TRBV5-1; D gene: -
CDR3 DNA: TGTGCCTGGAGTGGATCTAGCGGGAGTTTCTACGAGCAGTACTTC; CDR3 protein: CAWSGSSGSFYEQYF; J gene: TRBJ2-7; CDR3 length: 15; clone size: -; V gene: TRBV30; D gene: TRBD2
CDR3 DNA: TGTGCCAGCAGCCAAGACTGGGCAGGCAATCAGCCCCAGCATTTT; CDR3 protein: CASSQDWAGNQPQHF; J gene: TRBJ1-5; CDR3 length: 15; clone size: -; V gene: TRBV3-1/TRBV3-2; D gene: -